The clone carrying this T cell receptor beta chain was counted ten times or more. The germline CDR1 and CDR2 sequences are SGHTA and FQGNSA. CDR3 size: 14 residues. V lost 2 bases, J lost 5 bases, and 10 bases lay in between. This sample is drawn from a study of human T cells and chemical hapten exposure. The wider study: After 6 days, upper back 0.01% DPC patch tests were scored.

Described time point: pre-sensitization, week 0. Stated treatment: therapeutic diphenylcyclopropenone sensitization with weekly scalp DPC. MiXCR, applied by TCRdb to the RACE reads, yields one record per CDR3 protein. Found here are about 290,000 distinct CDR3 sequences, approximately 8% of them singletons; the top ten hold about 1.2%. The material was whole blood, obtained in connection with sensitization to the hapten diphenylcyclopropenone (DPC). The receptor was isolated from a man aged 18 to 35 with alopecia areata. Some clones in this sample may be carry-over from other donors' samples. The chain is built from TRBV7-2 and TRBJ2-1; D unresolved. The CDR3 protein is CASSLRDSHNEQFF. CDR3 bases: TGTGCCAGCAGCTTAAGGGATAGTCACAATGAGCAGTTCTTC.